This T cell receptor (beta chain) is drawn from a study of OX40 agonist ivuxolimab in advanced cancers. At the level of the whole study: Ivuxolimab, which targeted the costimulatory receptor OX40 (CD134), was an agonistic, fully human IgG2 monoclonal antibody. Of the roughly 52 dose-escalation patients, hepatocellular carcinoma was present in approximately 20, melanoma in roughly 15, renal cell carcinoma in 9 and head and neck cancer in 9. Partial responses were achieved by three dose-escalation patients, of whom one had hepatocellular carcinoma and two had cutaneous melanoma. Intravenous ivuxolimab was administered to patients every 2 weeks at six dose levels: 0.01, 0.1, 0.3, 1.5, 3 and 10 mg/kg. A male proportion of roughly 80% and a mean age of roughly 58 years, ranging from about 20 to 79, were recorded for the dose-escalation cohort. The paper reports the monotherapy dose-escalation portion (N of about 52 patients) of the phase I ivuxolimab trial. Patients were allowed to have had prior anti-PD-1, anti-PD-L1 or anti-CTLA-4 therapy, and 40% of the dose-escalation patients had previously received checkpoint inhibitors. Peripheral TCRbeta sequencing aimed to test whether ivuxolimab altered TCR sequence diversity and caused clonal T-cell expansion.

The trial excluded patients who had a history of autoimmune disease or who were on systemic immunosuppression. In every dose cohort, peripheral blood was drawn for TCR sequencing at baseline, cycle 4 day 1, and cycle 7 day 1. The samples were taken from a phase I, first-in-human, multicenter, open-label dose-escalation trial of ivuxolimab. Adults with locally advanced or metastatic melanoma, renal cell carcinoma, hepatocellular carcinoma or head and neck squamous cell carcinoma were enrolled in the trial. Before TCR sequencing, CD4+ T cells and CD8+ T cells from peripheral blood were sorted into separate populations. What the authors observed across the whole study: At doses from 0.1 to 3.0 mg/kg, clonal expansion was seen in both CD4+ and CD8+ blood T cells between baseline and week 6. After ivuxolimab, expanded clones were on average more numerous among CD8+ T cells than among CD4+ T cells. In the 0.1-3.0 mg/kg groups, partial responders were among the patients with the lowest normalized peripheral clonal expansion, particularly in CD8+ T cells. Low levels of normalized T-cell clonal expansion were also seen in some patients who did not respond. Antigen specificity was not determined for the clonally expanded peripheral T cells.

CDR1 and CDR2 (SGDLS, YYNGEE) derive from the germline V gene. From its cysteine to its phenylalanine, the CDR3 spans 17 amino acids. Of all the DNA, just the CDR3 is kept, 51 bases in frame from base 1. Germline trimming: 1 base from V, 6 bases from J; junction bases outside gene matches: 8. For sequencing of the TCRbeta CDR3 region, genomic DNA was extracted from the sorted cells. TCRbeta CDR3 regions were sequenced using the immunoSEQ Assay. TCRdb's version of the immuneACCESS table is confined to in-frame rearrangements and falls short of the full clone set. An unresolved V gene accounts for under half of the shortfall where checked; the remainder is of unknown origin. The sample table shows tens of thousands of clones, and more than 70% are seen once. The leading ten clones occupy around 6% of the sample. Turning to this clone: Its specific antigen is unknown. Base qualities were left out, and no much larger clone turns up one base away.

Here the chain combines TRBV9 and TRBJ2-1; TRBD2 matches 12 bases in the middle. The source is an adult with an advanced solid tumor such as melanoma, head and neck, liver or kidney cancer. The input for sequencing was CD4+ or CD8+ T cells sorted from blood, taken in a trial of the OX40 agonist ivuxolimab. The CDR3 protein is CASSVFSSGRGVNEQFF. The nucleotides read TGTGCCAGCAGCGTATTCTCTAGCGGGAGGGGCGTCAATGAGCAGTTCTTC.